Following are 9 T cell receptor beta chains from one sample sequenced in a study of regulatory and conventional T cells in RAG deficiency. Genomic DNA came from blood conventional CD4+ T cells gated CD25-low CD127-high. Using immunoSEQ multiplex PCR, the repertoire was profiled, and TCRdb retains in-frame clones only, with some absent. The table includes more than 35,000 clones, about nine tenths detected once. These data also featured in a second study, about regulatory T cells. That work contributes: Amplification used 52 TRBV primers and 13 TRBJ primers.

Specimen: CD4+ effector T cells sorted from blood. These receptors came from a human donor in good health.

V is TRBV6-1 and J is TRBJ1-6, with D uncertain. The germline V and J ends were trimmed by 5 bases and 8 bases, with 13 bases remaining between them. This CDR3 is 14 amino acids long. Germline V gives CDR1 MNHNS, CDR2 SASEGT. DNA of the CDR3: TGTGCCAGCAGTTTTACGGTGCAAGATTCACCCCTCCACTTT. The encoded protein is CASSFTVQDSPLHF.

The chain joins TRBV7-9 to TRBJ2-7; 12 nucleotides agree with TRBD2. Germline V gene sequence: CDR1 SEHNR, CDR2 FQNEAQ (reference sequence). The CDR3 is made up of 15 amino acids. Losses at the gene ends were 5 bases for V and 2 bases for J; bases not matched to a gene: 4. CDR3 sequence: CASSVTSGRPYEQYF. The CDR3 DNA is TGTGCCAGCAGCGTTACTAGCGGGAGGCCCTACGAGCAGTACTTC.

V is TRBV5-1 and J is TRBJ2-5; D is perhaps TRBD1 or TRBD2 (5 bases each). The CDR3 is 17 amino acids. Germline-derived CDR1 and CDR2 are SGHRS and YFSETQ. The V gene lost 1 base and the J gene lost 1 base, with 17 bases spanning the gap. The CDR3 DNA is TGCGCCAGCAGCTTGTTTAAATCCCGGGACCTCCAAGAGACCCAGTACTTC. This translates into CASSLFKSRDLQETQYF.

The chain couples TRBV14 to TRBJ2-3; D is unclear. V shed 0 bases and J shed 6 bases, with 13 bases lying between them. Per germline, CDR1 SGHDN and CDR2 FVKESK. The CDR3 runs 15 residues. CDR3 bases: TGTGCCAGCAGCCAAGACCGCATAGCAAGTGATACGCAGTATTTT. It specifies CASSQDRIASDTQYF.

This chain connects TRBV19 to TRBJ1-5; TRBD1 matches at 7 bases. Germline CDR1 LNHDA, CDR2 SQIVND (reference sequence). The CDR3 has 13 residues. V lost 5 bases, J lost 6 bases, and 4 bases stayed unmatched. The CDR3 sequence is CASSWDSSQPQHF. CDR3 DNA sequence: TGTGCCAGTAGTTGGGACAGTTCTCAGCCCCAGCATTTT.

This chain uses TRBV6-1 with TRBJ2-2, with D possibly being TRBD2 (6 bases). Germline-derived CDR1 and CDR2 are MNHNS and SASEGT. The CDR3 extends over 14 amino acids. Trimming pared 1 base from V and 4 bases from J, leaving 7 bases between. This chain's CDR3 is CASSEEGGTGELFF. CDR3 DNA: TGTGCCAGCAGTGAAGAGGGAGGCACCGGGGAGCTGTTTTTT.

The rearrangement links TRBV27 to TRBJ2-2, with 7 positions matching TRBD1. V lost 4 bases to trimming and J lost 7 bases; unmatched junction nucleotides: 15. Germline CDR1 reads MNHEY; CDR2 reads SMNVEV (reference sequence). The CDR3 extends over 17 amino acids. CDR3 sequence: CASSSSPTGNGNGELFF. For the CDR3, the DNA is TGTGCCAGCAGTTCCTCCCCGACAGGGAATGGTAACGGGGAGCTGTTTTTT.

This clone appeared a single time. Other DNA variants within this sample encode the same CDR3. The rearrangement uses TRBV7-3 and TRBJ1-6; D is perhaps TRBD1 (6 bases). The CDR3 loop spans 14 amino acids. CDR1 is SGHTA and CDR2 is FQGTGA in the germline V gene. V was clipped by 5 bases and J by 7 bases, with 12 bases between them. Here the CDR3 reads CASSLQGYNSPLHF. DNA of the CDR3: TGTGCCAGCAGCCTACAGGGTTACAATTCACCCCTCCACTTT.

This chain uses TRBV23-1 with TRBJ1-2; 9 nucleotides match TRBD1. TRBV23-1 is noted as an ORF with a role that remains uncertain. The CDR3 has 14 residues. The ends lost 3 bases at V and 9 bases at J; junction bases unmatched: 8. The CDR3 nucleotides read TGCGCCAGCAGTCAGTCCGGGACAGGGAGGAGCTACACCTTC. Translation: CASSQSGTGRSYTF.